This T cell receptor (beta chain) was captured in a study of siplizumab effects on memory and regulatory T cells. This table comes from immunoSEQ multiplex PCR, and its TCRdb copy is limited to in-frame clones, with some not included. The sample contains about 91,000 clones, 90% to 95% of which appear only once. Remarks on this clone: Its matching antigen is unknown.

Findings and caveats of the study: Researchers could map only a minor fraction of alloreactive clones to unstimulated subsets.

The sample comprised CD8+ T cells sorted from blood. This TCR was sampled from a human donor in good health.

The CDR3 sequence is CATRAVYEQYF. Here the CDR3 DNA reads TGTGCCACCAGGGCGGTCTACGAGCAGTACTTC. The chain recombines TRBV6-5 with TRBJ2-7; D might be TRBD1 (5 bases). The CDR3 totals 11 residues. Germline V gene sequence: CDR1 MNHEY, CDR2 SVGAGI. The V gene lost 10 bases and the J gene lost 3 bases, with 10 bases spanning the gap.